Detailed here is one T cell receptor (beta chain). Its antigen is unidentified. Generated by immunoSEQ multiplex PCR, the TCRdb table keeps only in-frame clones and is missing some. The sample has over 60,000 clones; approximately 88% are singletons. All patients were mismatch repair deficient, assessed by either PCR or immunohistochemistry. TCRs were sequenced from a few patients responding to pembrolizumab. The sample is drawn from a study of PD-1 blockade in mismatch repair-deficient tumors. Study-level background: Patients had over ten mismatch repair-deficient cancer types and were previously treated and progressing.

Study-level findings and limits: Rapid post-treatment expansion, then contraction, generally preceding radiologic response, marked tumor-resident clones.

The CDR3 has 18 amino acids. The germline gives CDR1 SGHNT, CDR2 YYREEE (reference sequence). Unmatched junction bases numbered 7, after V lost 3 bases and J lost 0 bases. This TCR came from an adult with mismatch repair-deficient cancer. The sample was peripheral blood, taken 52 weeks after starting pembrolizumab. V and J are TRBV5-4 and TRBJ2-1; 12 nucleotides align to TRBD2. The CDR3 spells CASSSRTSGKSSYNEQFF. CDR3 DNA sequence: TGTGCCAGCAGCTCAAGGACTAGCGGGAAAAGCTCCTACAATGAGCAGTTCTTC.